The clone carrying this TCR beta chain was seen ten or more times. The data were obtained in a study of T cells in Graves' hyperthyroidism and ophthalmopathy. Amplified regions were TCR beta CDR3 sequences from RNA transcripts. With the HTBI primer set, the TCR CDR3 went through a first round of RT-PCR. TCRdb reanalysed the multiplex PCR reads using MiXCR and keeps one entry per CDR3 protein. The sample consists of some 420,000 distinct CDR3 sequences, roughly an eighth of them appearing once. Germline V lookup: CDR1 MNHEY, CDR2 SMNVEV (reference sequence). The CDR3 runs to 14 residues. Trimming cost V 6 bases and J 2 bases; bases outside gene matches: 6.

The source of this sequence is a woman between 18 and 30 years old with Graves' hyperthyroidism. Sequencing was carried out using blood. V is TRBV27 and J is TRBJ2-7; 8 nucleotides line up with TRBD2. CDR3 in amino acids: CASRLAENPYEQYF. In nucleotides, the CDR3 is TGTGCCAGCAGACTAGCGGAAAACCCCTACGAGCAGTACTTC.